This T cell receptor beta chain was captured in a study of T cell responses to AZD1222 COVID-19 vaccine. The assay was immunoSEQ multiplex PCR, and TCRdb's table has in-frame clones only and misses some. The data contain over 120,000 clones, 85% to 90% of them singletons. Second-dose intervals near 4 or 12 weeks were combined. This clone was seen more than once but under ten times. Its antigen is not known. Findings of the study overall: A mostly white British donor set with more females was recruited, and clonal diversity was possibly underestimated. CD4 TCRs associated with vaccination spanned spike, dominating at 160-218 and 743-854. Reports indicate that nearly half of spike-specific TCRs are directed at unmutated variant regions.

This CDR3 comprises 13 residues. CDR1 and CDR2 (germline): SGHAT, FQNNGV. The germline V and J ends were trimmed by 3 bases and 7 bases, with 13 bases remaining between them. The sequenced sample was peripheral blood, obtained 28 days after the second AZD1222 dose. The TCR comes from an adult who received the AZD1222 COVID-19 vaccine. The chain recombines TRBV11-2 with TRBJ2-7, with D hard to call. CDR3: CASSFWGPREQYF. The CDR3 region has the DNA TGTGCCAGCAGCTTCTGGGGTCCCCGGGAGCAGTACTTC. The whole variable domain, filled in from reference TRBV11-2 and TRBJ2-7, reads EAGVAQSPRYKIIEKRQSVAFWCNPISGHATLYWYQQILGQGPKLLIQFQNNGVVDDSQLPKDRFSAERLKGVDSTLKIQPAKLEDSAVYLCASSFWGPREQYFGPGTRLTVT.